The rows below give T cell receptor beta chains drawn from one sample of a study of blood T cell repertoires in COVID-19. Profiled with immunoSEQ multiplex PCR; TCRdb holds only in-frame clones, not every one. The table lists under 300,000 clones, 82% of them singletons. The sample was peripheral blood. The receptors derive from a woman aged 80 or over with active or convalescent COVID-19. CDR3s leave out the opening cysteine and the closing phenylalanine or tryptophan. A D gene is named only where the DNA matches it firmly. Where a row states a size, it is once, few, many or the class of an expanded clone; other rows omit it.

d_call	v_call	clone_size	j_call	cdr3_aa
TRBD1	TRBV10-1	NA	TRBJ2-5	ASSRGTGGILETQY
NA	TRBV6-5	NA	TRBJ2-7	ASTSDTYEQY
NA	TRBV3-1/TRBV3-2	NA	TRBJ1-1	ASSLTGSLNTEAF
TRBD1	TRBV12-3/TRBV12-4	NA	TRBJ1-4	ASGGQRNGKLF
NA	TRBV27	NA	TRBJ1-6	ASSFGQNNSPLH
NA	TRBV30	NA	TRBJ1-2	AWTFRPAGGYT
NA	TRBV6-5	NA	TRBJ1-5	ASVGAGSPNQPQH
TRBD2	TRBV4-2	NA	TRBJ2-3	ASSPWGGLADVTDTQY
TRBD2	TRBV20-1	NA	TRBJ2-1	SASLAGGNEQF
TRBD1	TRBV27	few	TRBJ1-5	ASSLSTGGPGQPQH
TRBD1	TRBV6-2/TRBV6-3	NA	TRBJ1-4	ASSKTGMNEKLF
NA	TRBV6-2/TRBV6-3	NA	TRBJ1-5	ASSRGDGNQPQH
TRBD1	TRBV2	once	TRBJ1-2	ASSYRDRGFGYT
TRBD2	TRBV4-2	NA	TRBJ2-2	ASSQDALAGLTGELF
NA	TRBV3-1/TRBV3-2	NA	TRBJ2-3	ASSQGRDTQY
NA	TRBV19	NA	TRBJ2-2	ASSIGRTEAGELF
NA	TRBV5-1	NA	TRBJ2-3	ASSLDGSTDTQY
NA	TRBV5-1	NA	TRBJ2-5	ASSLSQGSQETQY
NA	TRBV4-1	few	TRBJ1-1	ASSQERDRSAF
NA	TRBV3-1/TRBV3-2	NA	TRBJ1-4	ASSQARGSNEKLF
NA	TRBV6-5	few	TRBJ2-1	ASEVGGYNEQF
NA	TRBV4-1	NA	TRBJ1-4	ASSQEGTISEKLF
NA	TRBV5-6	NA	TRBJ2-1	ASSPSPHRRGNEQF
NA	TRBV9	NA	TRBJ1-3	ASSASDSRTPSGNTIY
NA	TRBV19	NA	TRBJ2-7	ASSRASGSYEQY
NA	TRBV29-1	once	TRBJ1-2	SVEMFGGYT
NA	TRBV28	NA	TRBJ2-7	ATRTVSSYEQY
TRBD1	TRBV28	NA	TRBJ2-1	ASSSPPGQTYNEQF
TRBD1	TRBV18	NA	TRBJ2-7	ASSPGQDVEQY
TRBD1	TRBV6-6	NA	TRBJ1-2	ASSYGRGLHYGYT
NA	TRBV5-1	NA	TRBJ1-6	ASSFNTGSNSPLH
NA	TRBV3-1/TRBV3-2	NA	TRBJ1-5	ASSQGARVGNQPQH
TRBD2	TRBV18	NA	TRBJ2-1	ASSPPGTSGSHEQF
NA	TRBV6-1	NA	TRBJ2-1	ASSGESWERSYNEQF
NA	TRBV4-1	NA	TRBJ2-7	ASSQEAAFQDEQY
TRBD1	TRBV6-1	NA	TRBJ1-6	ASSERPGGSYNSPLH
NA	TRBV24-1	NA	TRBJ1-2	ATSDRGYGYT
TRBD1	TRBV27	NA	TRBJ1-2	ASSSHSGTEYGYT
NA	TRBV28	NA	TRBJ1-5	ASRVGGAVSNQPQH
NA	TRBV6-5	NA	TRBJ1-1	ASRARGNTEAF
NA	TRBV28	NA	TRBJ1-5	ATQRNPGNQPQH
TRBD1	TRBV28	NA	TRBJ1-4	AIRGQGIEKLF
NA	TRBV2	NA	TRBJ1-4	ASSGTQGDNEKLF
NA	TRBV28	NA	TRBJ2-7	ASSRTRFSYEQY
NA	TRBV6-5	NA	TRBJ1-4	ASIPGSTNEKLF
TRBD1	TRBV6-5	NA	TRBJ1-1	ASSYSGRGDAF
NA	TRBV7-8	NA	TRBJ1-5	ASSGTQGMGSSNQPQH
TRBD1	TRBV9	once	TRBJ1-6	ASSRTGTGESPLH
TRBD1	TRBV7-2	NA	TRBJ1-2	ASSSRTGTYGYT
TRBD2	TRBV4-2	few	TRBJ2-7	ASSLRTSGGPYEQY
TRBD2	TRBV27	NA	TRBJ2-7	ASSPSSGITYEQY
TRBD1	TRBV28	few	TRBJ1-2	ASTRSGGTYGYT
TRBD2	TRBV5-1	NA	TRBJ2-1	ASSLTSGSYNEQF
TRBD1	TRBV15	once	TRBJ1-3	ATSPRQGASGNTIY
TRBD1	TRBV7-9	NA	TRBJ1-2	ASSFGGDRGHYGYT
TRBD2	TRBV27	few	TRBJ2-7	ASRRRGLAGDISYEQY
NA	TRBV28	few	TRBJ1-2	ASSLAGSNGYT
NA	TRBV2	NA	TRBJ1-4	ASSEQGTTNEKLF